The T cell receptor (beta chain) described here comes from a study of cytomegalovirus exposure and HLA in healthy donors. Study results and limitations: The study flagged around 150 TCR beta chains as cytomegalovirus-associated.

Comments on this clone: What it binds is not known.

A multiplex PCR was run with 60 Vbeta primers and 13 Jbeta primers. Data came from immunoSEQ multiplex PCR; TCRdb stores just in-frame clones and leaves some out. This sample carries fewer than 150,000 clones, over 65% of them seen once, and the ten largest clones take around 1.2%. The sequenced material came from PBMCs. The clonotype originates from a man between 50 and 59 years old in good health and CMV-seronegative.

The CDR3 protein is CASSLGPVNQPQHF. DNA of the CDR3: TGTGCCAGCAGTCTGGGCCCGGTCAATCAGCCCCAGCATTTT. V usage is TRBV27 and J usage is TRBJ1-5; D call uncertain. Deletions cut 5 bases from V and 3 bases from J, with 11 bases between. The germline gives CDR1 MNHEY, CDR2 SMNVEV (reference sequence). The length of the CDR3 is 14 residues.